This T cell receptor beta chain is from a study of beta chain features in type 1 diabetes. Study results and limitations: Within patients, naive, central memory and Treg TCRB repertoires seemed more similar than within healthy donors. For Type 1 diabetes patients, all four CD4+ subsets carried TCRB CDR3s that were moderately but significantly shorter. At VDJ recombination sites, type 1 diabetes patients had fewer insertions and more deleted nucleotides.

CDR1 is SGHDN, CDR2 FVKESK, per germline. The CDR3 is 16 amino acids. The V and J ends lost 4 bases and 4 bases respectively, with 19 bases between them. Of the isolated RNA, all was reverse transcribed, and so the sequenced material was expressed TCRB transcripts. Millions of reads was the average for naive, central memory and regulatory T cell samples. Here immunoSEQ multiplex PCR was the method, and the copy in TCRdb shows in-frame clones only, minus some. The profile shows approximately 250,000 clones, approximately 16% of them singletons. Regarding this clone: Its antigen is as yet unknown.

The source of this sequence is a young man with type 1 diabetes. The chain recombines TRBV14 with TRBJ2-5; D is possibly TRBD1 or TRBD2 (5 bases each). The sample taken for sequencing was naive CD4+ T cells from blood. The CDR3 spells CASSPGTYGIAETQYF. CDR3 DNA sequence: TGTGCCAGCAGCCCTGGGACGTACGGGATTGCAGAGACCCAGTACTTC.